A single sample is the source of the 27 T cell receptor beta chains below, sequenced in a study of blood T cell repertoires in COVID-19. Sequencing used immunoSEQ multiplex PCR; TCRdb keeps in-frame clones, though not all of them. The profile shows around 200,000 clones, roughly 89% of them singletons. The sample consisted of peripheral blood. The receptors were sampled from a man aged 55 to 69 who had recovered from COVID-19.

This chain connects TRBV11-2 to TRBJ2-1, with TRBD2 matching over 9 bases. Losses at the gene ends were 3 bases for V and 3 bases for J; bases not matched to a gene: 12. This CDR3 has 18 amino acids. CDR1 is SGHAT and CDR2 is FQNNGV in the germline V gene. DNA for the CDR3: TGTGCCAGCAGCTTTCCCCGGACTAGCGCGTCTGGCTACAATGAGCAGTTCTTC. This gives the protein CASSFPRTSASGYNEQFF.

This clone was observed a few times. The rearrangement links TRBV5-1 to TRBJ1-1; unclear D gene. The CDR3 sequence is 15 residues long. The V and J ends lost 0 bases and 4 bases respectively, with 13 bases between them. From germline, CDR1 is SGHRS and CDR2 YFSETQ. The CDR3, as DNA: TGCGCCAGCAGCTTGGTCGGGGAAGGGAGCACTGAAGCTTTCTTT. It codes for CASSLVGEGSTEAFF.

The chain joins TRBV14 to TRBJ2-6; TRBD1 matches 8 bases. There are 16 residues in the CDR3. Germline loops: CDR1 SGHDN, CDR2 FVKESK. V dropped 8 bases and J dropped 3; count of bases not matched to a gene: 9. The CDR3 DNA reads TGTGCCAGCGAGGCCAGGGGGCTAAGTGGGGCCAACGTCCTGACTTTC. Amino acids: CASEARGLSGANVLTF.

The V call is TRBV10-1, the J call TRBJ2-3, with D possibly TRBD2 on 6 matching bases. The V end lost 5 bases, the J end lost 11 bases, and 17 bases lay between the germline ends. Germline CDR1 and CDR2: WNHNN and SYGVQD (reference sequence). The CDR3 runs to 13 residues. CDR3 sequence: CASSITSGEKQYF. The CDR3 region has the DNA TGCGCCAGCAGTATTACATCGGGGGAGAAGCAGTATTTT.

V usage is TRBV27 and J usage is TRBJ1-1; D remains ambiguous. Trimming took off 6 bases at V and 8 bases at J, with 16 bases between the two ends. This CDR3 comprises 13 residues. The germline CDR1 and CDR2 sequences are MNHEY and SMNVEV (reference sequence). CDR3 bases: TGTGCCAGCAGAGGGAGAACACAGTCAGAAGCTTTCTTT. This sequence encodes CASRGRTQSEAFF.

This clone has a single count. The gene calls are TRBV7-9 and TRBJ1-1; the D is unclear. The CDR3 loop spans 12 amino acids. V was pared by 2 bases and J by 11 bases, with 12 bases between. Germline V lookup: CDR1 SEHNR, CDR2 FQNEAQ (reference sequence). The CDR3 nucleotides are TGTGCCAGCAGCTTACTCCAGGTTGAGGCTTTCTTT. It specifies CASSLLQVEAFF.

V gene TRBV11-1 combines with J gene TRBJ1-1; 9 bases map to TRBD1. Germline V CDR1 and CDR2: SGHAT, FQDESV (reference sequence). The CDR3 covers 12 residues. The V and J ends lost 5 bases and 10 bases, in that order; junction bases with no gene match: 5. The CDR3 protein is CASSPDRGLAFF. CDR3 nucleotides: TGTGCCAGCAGCCCGGACAGGGGATTAGCTTTCTTT.

The chain employs TRBV27 and TRBJ1-4; 9 positions match TRBD1. The CDR3 has 13 amino acids. Germline CDR1 reads MNHEY; CDR2 reads SMNVEV (reference sequence). V lost 6 bases to trimming and J lost 7 bases; unmatched junction nucleotides: 3. The CDR3 bases are TGTGCCAGCAGAACAGGGGGCGTTGAAAAACTGTTTTTT. The encoded protein is CASRTGGVEKLFF.

The chain is built from TRBV28 and TRBJ2-7, with D hard to call. Trimming removed 6 bases at V and 9 bases at J, with 12 bases between. In germline, CDR1 is MDHEN, CDR2 SYDVKM. The CDR3 extends over 11 amino acids. The CDR3 DNA follows: TGTGCCAGCAGCTCACGAACGAGGCAGTACTTC. Translation gives CASSSRTRQYF.

This clone was observed a few times. This chain uses TRBV24-1 with TRBJ2-1, with TRBD1 as a possible D gene (6 bases). V gave up 8 bases and J gave up 9 bases, with 10 bases separating them. Germline V gene lookup returns CDR1 KGHDR and CDR2 SFDVKD. The CDR3 has 11 amino acids. The DNA for the CDR3 is TGTGCCACCAAGGGGGTCGGTGAGCAGTTCTTC. It translates to CATKGVGEQFF.

This chain connects TRBV19 to TRBJ1-6; 8 nucleotides agree with TRBD1. V gave up 6 bases and J gave up 8 bases; unmatched junction bases: 6. Germline values: CDR1 LNHDA, CDR2 SQIVND (reference sequence). CDR3 length: 14 amino acids. The CDR3 is CASRETGDHSPLHF. CDR3 DNA: TGTGCCAGTAGGGAGACAGGGGACCATTCACCCCTCCACTTT.

The chain is built from TRBV4-3 and TRBJ2-1; D is ambiguous. The CDR3 is 16 amino acids. The V gene's germline CDR1 is LGHNA and CDR2 YSLEER. V lost 0 bases, J lost 0 bases, and 9 bases lay in between. As DNA, the CDR3 is TGCGCCAGCAGCCAAGAGGGCCTCAGCTCCTACAATGAGCAGTTCTTC. It encodes CASSQEGLSSYNEQFF.

CDR3 sequence (DNA): TGTGCCAGCAGTCAGGGGGCTCAGGGCTACACCTTC. Encoded protein: CASSQGAQGYTF. The V and J genes are TRBV6-5 and TRBJ1-2; 8 nucleotides align to TRBD1. V lost 5 bases and J lost 8; bases outside the gene matches: 4. The CDR3 loop spans 12 amino acids. Germline V gene lookup returns CDR1 MNHEY and CDR2 SVGAGI.

This rearrangement joins TRBV27 to TRBJ1-2, with TRBD1 matching over 10 bases. The CDR3 loop spans 15 amino acids. The germline V gene encodes CDR1 MNHEY and CDR2 SMNVEV (reference sequence). V shed 2 bases, J shed 7 bases, and the junction held 7 bases outside the gene matches. The chain's CDR3 is CASSLKFGTGVGYTF. The CDR3 nucleotides are TGTGCCAGCAGTTTAAAGTTCGGGACAGGGGTTGGCTACACCTTC.

This chain links TRBV27 with TRBJ1-1; TRBD1 aligns across 7 bases. Per germline, CDR1 MNHEY and CDR2 SMNVEV (reference sequence). Unmatched junction bases numbered 12, after V lost 9 bases and J lost 5 bases. The CDR3 is made up of 14 amino acids. This CDR3 is CASRPTGLETEAFF. The CDR3 nucleotides are TGTGCCAGTCGACCGACAGGGTTGGAAACTGAAGCTTTCTTT.

The J gene is TRBJ2-7, the V gene TRBV28; 10 bases are a match to TRBD1. After removal of 9 bases from V and 4 bases from J, the junction contained 12 bases not matched to a gene. Germline V CDR1 and CDR2: MDHEN, SYDVKM. The CDR3 loop spans 15 amino acids. The CDR3 DNA reads TGTGCCAGTTATAGTCCCGGGACAGGGGTGTACGAGCAGTACTTC. This gives the protein CASYSPGTGVYEQYF.

The V gene is TRBV19, the J gene TRBJ2-7; 12 bases match TRBD1. Losses at the gene ends were 4 bases for V and 5 bases for J; bases not matched to a gene: 6. Germline V gene data show CDR1 as LNHDA and CDR2 as SQIVND (reference sequence). The length of the CDR3 is 15 residues. The CDR3 loop reads CASSTPGQGANEQYF. In DNA form, the CDR3 reads TGTGCCAGTAGTACTCCGGGACAGGGGGCGAACGAGCAGTACTTC.

The chain has TRBV19 and TRBJ1-6, with D possibly being TRBD1 (6 bases). Germline CDR1 LNHDA, CDR2 SQIVND (reference sequence). The CDR3 has 19 amino acids. Trimming removed 11 bases from V and 7 bases from J, with 33 bases in between. The CDR3 sequence is CAAGGAGTNRIEENSPLHF. In DNA, the CDR3 is TGTGCCGCCGGCGGAGCCGGGACAAATCGTATAGAGGAGAATTCACCCCTCCACTTT.

The CDR3 nucleotides are TGCGCCAGCAGCCCCTTCACCGGGACACAAGAGACCCAGTACTTC. Its protein product is CASSPFTGTQETQYF. This chain uses TRBV5-1 with TRBJ2-5, with D tentatively TRBD1 (6 bases). The CDR3 extends over 15 amino acids. Trimming removed 4 bases at V and 2 bases at J, with 15 bases between. CDR1 is SGHRS, CDR2 YFSETQ, per germline.

This chain uses TRBV6-5 with TRBJ1-3, with D unresolved. Trimming stripped 6 bases from V and 4 bases from J, with 10 bases between. The CDR3 has 13 amino acids. Germline values: CDR1 MNHEY, CDR2 SVGAGI. In DNA, the CDR3 is TGTGCCAGCAGCGCGGCCCCGGGAAACACCATATATTTT. Protein sequence: CASSAAPGNTIYF.

The chain employs TRBV10-3 and TRBJ2-5; D is undetermined. The CDR3 sequence is 14 residues long. V was trimmed by 6 bases and J by 1 base, leaving 12 bases between them. Per the germline V gene, CDR1 is ENHRY and CDR2 is SYGVKD. CDR3 region: CAIRRTLSQETQYF. CDR3 coding DNA: TGTGCCATCAGGCGCACCTTAAGCCAAGAGACCCAGTACTTC.

The genes are TRBV11-2 and TRBJ2-7; D is uncertain. V was shortened by 1 base and J by 3 bases, with 13 bases between the two germline ends. The CDR3 length is 15 residues. Germline CDR1 reads SGHAT; CDR2 reads FQNNGV. The CDR3, as DNA: TGTGCCAGCAGCTTAGGGTGGAGCCTAAGCTACGAGCAGTACTTC. Translating it yields CASSLGWSLSYEQYF.

The V gene is TRBV11-2, the J gene TRBJ2-5; D possibly corresponds to TRBD2 (6 bases). The V and J ends lost 1 base and 3 bases respectively, with 9 bases between them. The CDR3 covers 14 residues. The germline CDR1 and CDR2 sequences are SGHAT and FQNNGV. Written as DNA, the CDR3 is TGTGCCAGCAGCTTAGGGAGGGGTAAAGAGACCCAGTACTTC. This gives the protein CASSLGRGKETQYF.

The genes are TRBV18 and TRBJ2-3; D unclear. Germline CDR1 is KGHSH and CDR2 is LQKENI. The CDR3 loop spans 18 amino acids. V lost 3 bases and J lost 1, with 20 bases in between. CDR3 amino acids: CASSPGFGPPRGTDTQYF. As DNA, the CDR3 is TGTGCCAGCTCACCTGGTTTCGGCCCGCCACGGGGCACAGATACGCAGTATTTT.

The chain carries TRBV28 and TRBJ2-1; D perhaps matches TRBD1 (5 bases). Trimming took off 3 bases at V and 7 bases at J, with 10 bases between the two ends. The length of the CDR3 is 13 residues. The germline V gene encodes CDR1 MDHEN and CDR2 SYDVKM. The CDR3 nucleotides are TGTGCCAGCAGTTTGGCAGGGCGGAATGAGCAGTTCTTC. Amino acids: CASSLAGRNEQFF.

J is TRBJ2-7 and V is TRBV5-8; the D gene is possibly TRBD1 (6 bases). Germline V gene data show CDR1 as SGHTS and CDR2 as YDEGEE. The CDR3 spans 15 residues. V lost 4 bases to trimming and J lost 2 bases, with 16 bases between them. CDR3 coding DNA: TGTGCCAGCAGCCCACCCCAGGGGCGCCCCTACGAGCAGTACTTC. The encoded protein is CASSPPQGRPYEQYF.

The J gene is TRBJ1-2, the V gene TRBV28; D may be TRBD1 (5 bases). Germline V gene lookup returns CDR1 MDHEN and CDR2 SYDVKM. Trimming pared 4 bases from V and 6 bases from J, leaving 12 bases between. The CDR3 sequence is 13 residues long. In nucleotides, the CDR3 is TGTGCCAGCAGTTGGACACCCCGAGATGGCTACACCTTC. The encoded protein is CASSWTPRDGYTF.